The 28 T cell receptor beta chains reported below all come from one sample, sequenced in a study of cytomegalovirus exposure and HLA in healthy donors. The protocol was immunoSEQ multiplex PCR, while the TCRdb copy is restricted to in-frame clones and leaves out a portion. The sample records 150,000 to 200,000 clones, approximately 81% being singletons. The sample taken for sequencing was PBMCs. These receptors all come from a man aged 18 to 29 in good health and CMV-seropositive.

V usage is TRBV6-5 and J usage is TRBJ2-3; 8 positions agree with TRBD2. Germline V gives CDR1 MNHEY, CDR2 SVGAGI. The CDR3 has 15 residues. The ends lost 5 bases at V and 2 bases at J; junction bases unmatched: 6. The CDR3 region has the DNA TGTGCCAGCAGTCCGACGGGGGGGATCACAGATACGCAGTATTTT. Its translation is CASSPTGGITDTQYF.

The table lists this clone with a count of one. V and J are TRBV7-9 and TRBJ1-2; no clear D gene. The CDR3 extends over 16 amino acids. Germline loops: CDR1 SEHNR, CDR2 FQNEAQ (reference sequence). The V gene lost 1 base and the J gene lost 4 bases, with 16 bases spanning the gap. This chain's CDR3 is CASSLGAQRTIYGYTF. CDR3 DNA sequence: TGTGCCAGCAGCTTAGGGGCTCAACGAACAATCTATGGCTACACCTTC.

V and J are TRBV9 and TRBJ1-2; 7 nucleotides agree with TRBD1. Germline CDR1 and CDR2: SGDLS and YYNGEE. CDR3 length: 13 residues. Germline trimming cut 0 bases from V and 6 bases from J; bases unmatched to any gene: 2. CDR3 sequence (DNA): TGTGCCAGCAGCGTAGAGGGGGCCCATGGCTACACCTTC. Protein sequence: CASSVEGAHGYTF.

This sequence joins TRBV30 and TRBJ2-3, with D maybe TRBD1 (6 bases). The CDR3 covers 15 residues. V was shortened by 2 bases and J by 1 base, with 13 bases between the two germline ends. Germline-derived CDR1 and CDR2 are GTSNPN and SVGIG (reference sequence). CDR3 sequence (DNA): TGTGCCTGGAGTACGAGGGACACCCGCACAGATACGCAGTATTTT. The encoded protein is CAWSTRDTRTDTQYF.

The CDR3 reads CASSLGLAGGNTGELFF. The CDR3 DNA follows: TGTGCCAGCAGCTTGGGGTTGGCGGGAGGGAACACCGGGGAGCTGTTTTTT. V gene TRBV5-4 combines with J gene TRBJ2-2, with 8 bases that match TRBD2. The CDR3 runs to 17 residues. The germline gives CDR1 SGHNT, CDR2 YYREEE (reference sequence). The trim removed 0 bases at V and 1 base at J, leaving 5 bases unmatched.

This clone has more than one count but fewer than ten. The chain recombines TRBV6-6 with TRBJ2-3, with 8 bases lining up with TRBD2. This CDR3 spans 15 amino acids. Germline V gene sequence: CDR1 MNHNY, CDR2 SVGAGI (reference sequence). V trimming: 2 bases; J trimming: 2 bases; junction bases outside the gene matches: 3. In DNA form, the CDR3 reads TGTGCCAGCAGTTACGGGCGGGAGGCCACAGATACGCAGTATTTT. This translates into CASSYGREATDTQYF.

The rearrangement joins TRBV6-1 to TRBJ1-6; TRBD1 is a possible D gene (6 bases). The length of the CDR3 is 15 residues. The V end lost 1 base, the J end lost 7 bases, and 11 bases lay between the germline ends. Germline CDR1 and CDR2: MNHNS and SASEGT. CDR3 amino acids: CASSEVSRGNSPLHF. CDR3 nucleotide sequence: TGTGCCAGCAGTGAAGTGAGCAGGGGCAATTCACCCCTCCACTTT.

A single count supports this clone. J is TRBJ2-6 and V is TRBV1; the table's D call TRBD1 went unverified against the DNA. TRBV1 is a known pseudogene. CDR3 length: 12 residues. CDR3: CTAQSRANVLTF. DNA for the CDR3: TGCACTGCACAAAGTCGGGCCAACGTCCTGACTTTC.

This clone appeared a single time. This sample also contains other DNA sequences that code for the same CDR3. V gene TRBV28 combines with J gene TRBJ2-1; no reliable D call. Germline CDR1 MDHEN, CDR2 SYDVKM. Between the trimmed V and J ends, which lost 4 bases and 4 bases, there was a span of 5 bases. CDR3 length: 12 amino acids. CDR3 coding DNA: TGTGCCAGCAGTTCCCGTTACAATGAGCAGTTCTTC. It specifies CASSSRYNEQFF.

This chain connects TRBV5-8 to TRBJ2-7; 9 bases are a match to TRBD1. CDR1 and CDR2 (germline): SGHTS, YDEGEE. Trimming at V came to 4 bases and at J to 4 bases, leaving 6 bases not matched to a gene. CDR3 length: 14 amino acids. CDR3 in DNA: TGTGCCAGCAGCCCCTGGGACAGGGATTACGAGCAGTACTTC. It encodes CASSPWDRDYEQYF.

This clone occurred a few times. The genes are TRBV6-6 and TRBJ1-2, with 9 nucleotides matching TRBD1. The CDR3 spans 14 residues. Losses at the gene ends were 5 bases for V and 4 bases for J; bases not matched to a gene: 5. Germline V gene data show CDR1 as MNHNY and CDR2 as SVGAGI (reference sequence). As DNA, the CDR3 is TGTGCCAGCAGTAAACAGGGGGCGAGCTATGGCTACACCTTC. This encodes CASSKQGASYGYTF.

The chain employs TRBV7-2 and TRBJ2-7; weak D call: TRBD2 (6 bases). CDR3 length: 15 amino acids. Germline V CDR1 and CDR2: SGHTA, FQGNSA. Trimming stripped 3 bases from V and 0 bases from J, with 12 bases between. DNA for the CDR3: TGTGCCAGCAGCTTGAGGGGCGGGGACTCCTACGAGCAGTACTTC. Protein sequence: CASSLRGGDSYEQYF.

The chain employs TRBV11-2 and TRBJ1-2; 9 bases match TRBD1. CDR3 size: 15 residues. Germline assignment: CDR1 SGHAT and CDR2 FQNNGV. Trimming took 5 bases from V and 4 from J; bases not matched to a gene: 8. DNA for the CDR3: TGTGCCAGCAGCCCCACAGGGGGCGCGGGCTATGGCTACACCTTC. Amino acids: CASSPTGGAGYGYTF. Combining the CDR3 with reference TRBV11-2 and TRBJ1-2 gives the whole variable domain EAGVAQSPRYKIIEKRQSVAFWCNPISGHATLYWYQQILGQGPKLLIQFQNNGVVDDSQLPKDRFSAERLKGVDSTLKIQPAKLEDSAVYLCASSPTGGAGYGYTFGSGTRLTVV.

V usage is TRBV18 and J usage is TRBJ2-2, with D possibly matching TRBD2 (5 bases). From germline, CDR1 is KGHSH and CDR2 LQKENI. V was shortened by 0 bases and J by 5 bases, with 13 bases between the two germline ends. CDR3 size: 16 residues. CDR3 DNA sequence: TGTGCCAGCTCACCACCGGGGTCCCGAGGGACCGGGGAGCTGTTTTTT. Translated: CASSPPGSRGTGELFF.

This chain uses TRBV7-3 with TRBJ2-1; weak D call: TRBD2 (6 bases). The CDR3 spans 15 residues. The ends were cut back, 2 bases at V and 5 bases at J, with 13 bases in the middle. CDR1 is SGHTA, CDR2 FQGTGA, per germline. The CDR3 DNA reads TGTGCCAGCAGCTTAGAGCGGGCTGGGCACAATGAGCAGTTCTTC. Its translation is CASSLERAGHNEQFF.

The chain uses TRBV5-3 and TRBJ2-7; D possibly corresponds to TRBD1 (6 bases). TRBV5-3 is an open reading frame, and its role is uncertain. The CDR3 is made up of 16 amino acids. Trimming left V 0 bases short and J 6 bases short, with 19 bases between. DNA of the CDR3: TGTGCCAGAAGCTTGGGGGGGCGAGGAAATACAGCCGAGCAGTACTTC. It translates to CARSLGGRGNTAEQYF.

This sequence joins TRBV30 and TRBJ2-2, with 11 bases identical to TRBD2. CDR1 and CDR2 (germline): GTSNPN, SVGIG (reference sequence). The V and J ends lost 1 base and 6 bases, in that order; junction bases with no gene match: 7. The CDR3 runs to 16 residues. The CDR3 sequence: CAWSESLAGGSGELFF. The DNA for the CDR3 is TGTGCCTGGAGTGAATCTTTAGCGGGAGGGTCCGGGGAGCTGTTTTTT.

This clone was observed many times. The chain joins TRBV28 to TRBJ2-2, with unresolved D. V lost 1 base and J 1 base, leaving 4 bases between the germline ends. The CDR3 loop spans 14 amino acids. Germline CDR1 MDHEN, CDR2 SYDVKM. For the CDR3, the DNA is TGTGCCAGCAGTTTATCAGTGAACACCGGGGAGCTGTTTTTT. Translation gives CASSLSVNTGELFF.

This clone showed up just a few times. CDR3 sequence reads: CASSRGTEAFF. CDR3 nucleotides: TGTGCCAGCAGTCGAGGCACTGAAGCTTTCTTT. The J gene is TRBJ1-1, the V gene TRBV6-6; D is unresolved. Trimming cost V 5 bases and J 4 bases, with 5 bases left between them. The CDR3 is 11 residues long. The germline V gene encodes CDR1 MNHNY and CDR2 SVGAGI (reference sequence).

This clone was found once. The chain links TRBV11-2 to TRBJ2-7, with 8 bases matching TRBD1. J gave up 7 bases and V 3 bases, and 5 bases lay outside the gene matches. The CDR3 runs to 13 residues. Germline CDR1 is SGHAT and CDR2 is FQNNGV. The CDR3 nucleotides read TGTGCCAGCAGCTTGGGACAGGTAGGGGAGCAGTACTTC. Its translation: CASSLGQVGEQYF.

The rearrangement joins TRBV7-9 to TRBJ2-1; D is perhaps TRBD2 (6 bases). In germline, CDR1 is SEHNR, CDR2 FQNEAQ (reference sequence). The CDR3 has 16 amino acids. The ends were cut back, 1 base at V and 4 bases at J, with 14 bases in the middle. CDR3 nucleotide sequence: TGTGCCAGCAGCTTAGTGGGCGCGGGGACTTACAATGAGCAGTTCTTC. It is translated as CASSLVGAGTYNEQFF.

In its sample, this clone was seen once. V and J are TRBV12-5 and TRBJ2-2; the D is unclear. The CDR3 consists of 18 residues. V was cut by 1 base and J by 0 bases, with 15 bases left in between. CDR1 LGHNT and CDR2 FRNRAP come from the germline V gene. The CDR3 spells CASGLEIFRGANTGELFF. CDR3 sequence (DNA): TGTGCTAGTGGTTTGGAAATCTTCCGCGGCGCGAACACCGGGGAGCTGTTTTTT.

The J gene is TRBJ2-5, the V gene TRBV6-1, with 8 bases that match TRBD1. Trimming cost V 8 bases and J 1 base; bases outside gene matches: 6. CDR3 length: 14 residues. CDR1 and CDR2 (germline): MNHNS, SASEGT. In nucleotides, the CDR3 is TGTGCCAGCGGACCGGGACAGGTCCAAGAGACCCAGTACTTC. Translating it yields CASGPGQVQETQYF.

The rearrangement uses TRBV7-4 and TRBJ2-5; TRBD2 is a possible D gene (5 bases). The CDR3 loop spans 13 amino acids. Trimming removed 3 bases from V and 5 bases from J, with 10 bases in between. Germline V lookup: CDR1 SGHVT, CDR2 SQSDAQ. CDR3 sequence (DNA): TGTGCCAGCAGCTTTGAGGGCAGGGAGACCCAGTACTTC. It yields the protein CASSFEGRETQYF.

The chain is built from TRBV19 and TRBJ2-3; TRBD2 agrees at 9 bases. The CDR3 is 15 residues long. Germline V gene sequence: CDR1 LNHDA, CDR2 SQIVND (reference sequence). J gave up 7 bases and V 6 bases, and 11 bases lay outside the gene matches. CDR3 sequence: CASSPIAGASNTQYF. CDR3 sequence (DNA): TGTGCCAGTAGCCCCATAGCGGGAGCTTCAAATACGCAGTATTTT.

The J gene is TRBJ2-2, the V gene TRBV25-1; possible D gene TRBD1, 5 bases. The CDR3 is 14 residues long. The germline V and J ends were trimmed by 8 bases and 2 bases, with 12 bases remaining between them. CDR1 MGHDK and CDR2 SYGVNS come from the germline V gene. The CDR3 coding sequence is TGTGCCAGCCTTGGGCAGGGCAACACCGGGGAGCTGTTTTTT. Protein sequence: CASLGQGNTGELFF. Combining the CDR3 with reference TRBV25-1 and TRBJ2-2 gives the whole variable domain EADIYQTPRYLVIGTGKKITLECSQTMGHDKMYWYQQDPGMELHLIHYSYGVNSTEKGDLSSESTVSRIRTEHFPLTLESARPSHTSQYLCASLGQGNTGELFFGEGSRLTVL.

This chain connects TRBV19 to TRBJ2-7; TRBD1 aligns across 9 bases. V lost 6 bases to trimming and J lost 0 bases; unmatched junction nucleotides: 6. This CDR3 spans 15 amino acids. Germline V CDR1 and CDR2: LNHDA, SQIVND (reference sequence). The CDR3 reads CASSAGTGSSYEQYF. DNA for the CDR3: TGTGCCAGTAGCGCAGGGACAGGGAGCTCCTACGAGCAGTACTTC.

The gene calls are TRBV13 and TRBJ1-1, with 7 bases that match TRBD1. Germline CDR1 and CDR2: PRHDT and FYEKMQ (reference sequence). The CDR3 has 14 amino acids. The V gene end was trimmed by 5 bases and the J gene end by 6 bases; junction bases not matched to a gene: 9. CDR3 coding DNA: TGTGCCAGCAGCGGACAAACAGGGGACCCTGAAGCTTTCTTT. Encoded protein: CASSGQTGDPEAFF.